What follows are 22 T cell receptor beta chains derived from one specimen sequenced in a study of blood T cells in healthy people across ages. The use of a sample-barcoded 5' primer and a J-beta primer mix characterized a second PCR of 7 to 11 cycles. TCRdb reanalysed the 5' RACE reads using MiXCR and keeps one entry per CDR3 protein. This sample has about 380,000 distinct CDR3 sequences, with 52% found just once. The sequenced material came from blood. All receptors derive from a man aged 60 to 75 in good health.

This chain joins TRBV20-1 and TRBJ1-4, with D perhaps TRBD1 (5 bases). The germline CDR1 and CDR2 sequences are DFQATT and SNEGSKA (reference sequence). Trimming stripped 1 base from V and 5 bases from J, with 11 bases between. The CDR3 has 14 amino acids. CDR3 protein: CSARVNRQNEKLFF. The CDR3 region has the DNA TGCAGTGCTAGAGTCAACAGACAGAATGAAAAACTGTTTTTT.

This clonotype was seen only a few times. V is TRBV7-6 and J is TRBJ1-2; D call uncertain. The CDR3 loop spans 13 amino acids. The V gene's germline CDR1 is SGHVS and CDR2 FNYEAQ. Trimming cost V 2 bases and J 8 bases, with 12 bases left between them. CDR3 sequence: CASSLLGMDGYTF. The DNA for the CDR3 is TGTGCCAGCAGCTTATTGGGGATGGACGGCTACACCTTC.

In its sample, this clonotype was seen a few times. The chain employs TRBV6-6 and TRBJ2-7; 9 nucleotides agree with TRBD1. CDR3 length equals 17 residues. Germline-derived CDR1 and CDR2 are MNHNY and SVGAGI (reference sequence). The V gene end was trimmed by 7 bases and the J gene end by 6 bases; junction bases not matched to a gene: 19. CDR3 in amino acids: CASNLSPTGTGLPEQYF. The CDR3 nucleotides are TGTGCCAGCAACTTGAGCCCCACCGGGACAGGGCTCCCCGAGCAGTACTTC.

This clonotype came up many times. V usage is TRBV4-3 and J usage is TRBJ2-7, with D unclear. CDR3 length: 15 residues. Germline V gene data show CDR1 as LGHNA and CDR2 as YSLEER. The V and J ends lost 0 bases and 0 bases respectively, with 9 bases between them. CDR3 amino acids: CASSQEPIPSYEQYF. As DNA, the CDR3 is TGCGCCAGCAGCCAAGAGCCGATCCCCTCCTACGAGCAGTACTTC.

This clonotype appeared many times. The chain joins TRBV29-1 to TRBJ2-7; 7 bases fit TRBD2. The CDR3 spans 13 residues. The V gene's germline CDR1 is SQVTM and CDR2 ANQGSEA. V was clipped by 7 bases and J by 2 bases; unmatched bases: 8. CDR3 bases: TGCAGCGGGTCGGGGGGACCTGCCTACGAGCAGTACTTC. Its translation: CSGSGGPAYEQYF.

The chain uses TRBV7-8 and TRBJ1-5, with 7 bases aligning to TRBD1. V shed 4 bases, J shed 0 bases, and the junction held 6 bases outside the gene matches. The length of the CDR3 is 16 residues. Germline CDR1 reads SGHVS; CDR2 reads FQNEAQ. This chain's CDR3 is CASSWGTGDSNQPQHF. The CDR3 bases are TGTGCCAGCAGCTGGGGTACAGGGGATAGCAATCAGCCCCAGCATTTT.

This clonotype was counted a single time. V gene TRBV6-8 combines with J gene TRBJ1-2; a weak D match, TRBD1 (6 bases). Germline assignment: CDR1 MNHGY and CDR2 SAAAGT. Trimming removed 6 bases at V and 5 bases at J, with 25 bases between. The length of the CDR3 is 17 residues. This CDR3 is CASSPLPGALGAYGYTF. As DNA, the CDR3 is TGTGCCAGCAGCCCCCTCCCGGGGGCCCTCGGGGCTTATGGCTACACCTTC.

The genes are TRBV29-1 and TRBJ2-1, with 9 nucleotides matching TRBD1. The CDR3 loop spans 14 amino acids. J was trimmed by 7 bases and V by 5 bases; bases with no gene match: 9. From germline, CDR1 is SQVTM and CDR2 ANQGSEA. The CDR3 DNA sequence: TGCAGCGTTCCGGGACAGGGAGGGTCAAATGAGCAGTTCTTC. Translating it yields CSVPGQGGSNEQFF.

The chain has TRBV12-3 or TRBV12-4 and TRBJ2-4; TRBD1 matches at 9 bases. The V and J ends lost 8 bases and 13 bases, in that order; junction bases with no gene match: 12. The CDR3 is 13 residues long. In DNA, the CDR3 is TGTGCCAGCGGACGACAGGGGGGGAGGGAGCAGTACTTC. This gives the protein CASGRQGGREQYF.

The rearrangement uses TRBV27 and TRBJ2-3; the match to TRBD2 covers 11 bases. There are 15 residues in the CDR3. Germline V gene data show CDR1 as MNHEY and CDR2 as SMNVEV (reference sequence). The V gene end was trimmed by 5 bases and the J gene end by 3 bases; junction bases not matched to a gene: 4. The CDR3, as DNA: TGTGCCAGCAGTCCGACTAGCGGGGTGACAGATACGCAGTATTTT. Residues: CASSPTSGVTDTQYF.

The table lists this clonotype with a few counts. The genes are TRBV29-1 and TRBJ1-2; the match to TRBD1 covers 8 bases. The V gene's germline CDR1 is SQVTM and CDR2 ANQGSEA. V dropped 7 bases and J dropped 8; count of bases not matched to a gene: 12. This CDR3 spans 13 amino acids. The CDR3 nucleotides read TGCAGCGCAGCCCAGGGGGCGGGTGGCGGCTACACCTTC. It is translated as CSAAQGAGGGYTF.

In this sample, this clonotype turned up once. One junction end does not reproduce the germline sequence, and a read error may be involved. This chain joins TRBV7-2 and TRBJ1-1; D unclear. Germline CDR1 reads SGHTA; CDR2 reads FQGNSA. CDR3 length equals 15 residues. This chain's CDR3 is CASSLGASLGTKAFF. In DNA form, the CDR3 reads TGTGCCAGCAGCCTAGGCGCGAGCTTGGGCACTAAAGCTTTCTTT.

This clonotype was seen at least ten times. The chain employs TRBV29-1 and TRBJ1-2; D uncertain. The CDR3 has 16 amino acids. CDR1 and CDR2 from the germline V gene are SQVTM and ANQGSEA. The V end lost 2 bases, the J end lost 0 bases, and 16 bases lay between the germline ends. In DNA, the CDR3 is TGCAGCGTTGAATCACAGCTAGCCCCCGCTAACTATGGCTACACCTTC. Protein: CSVESQLAPANYGYTF. The variable domain in full, with the rest retrieved from reference TRBV29-1 and TRBJ1-2, is SAVISQKPSRDICQRGTSLTIQCQVDSQVTMMFWYRQQPGQSLTLIATANQGSEATYESGFVIDKFPISRPNLTFSTLTVSNMSPEDSSIYLCSVESQLAPANYGYTFGSGTRLTVV.

The chain couples TRBV28 to TRBJ2-7; the D is unclear. The CDR3 covers 13 residues. Germline V gene lookup returns CDR1 MDHEN and CDR2 SYDVKM. V was clipped by 3 bases and J by 4 bases, with 10 bases between them. The CDR3 DNA reads as TGTGCCAGCAGTTTTGGATTTGGATACGAGCAGTACTTC. Its protein product is CASSFGFGYEQYF.

This clonotype was found many times. V gene TRBV2 combines with J gene TRBJ1-2; tentatively, D is TRBD1 (5 bases). Between the trimmed V and J ends, which lost 8 bases and 5 bases, there was a span of 15 bases. The germline V gene has CDR1 SNHLY and CDR2 FYNNEI. The CDR3 is 13 amino acids. The CDR3 loop reads CASAEDKPYGYTF. The CDR3 DNA reads TGTGCCAGCGCCGAGGACAAACCTTATGGCTACACCTTC.

The J gene is TRBJ2-3, the V gene TRBV20-1; 7 nucleotides agree with TRBD1. The CDR3 contains 11 residues. The germline gives CDR1 DFQATT, CDR2 SNEGSKA (reference sequence). V lost 6 bases to trimming and J lost 6 bases; unmatched junction nucleotides: 3. The CDR3 spells CSAVQGDTQYF. CDR3 DNA sequence: TGCAGTGCGGTACAGGGGGATACGCAGTATTTT.

The CDR3 DNA is TGTGCCAGCATCCGTTCCCTTTTGGATGAGCAGTTCTTC. Its translation: CASIRSLLDEQFF. The genes are TRBV2 and TRBJ2-1; D unresolved. Deletions cut 7 bases from V and 8 bases from J, with 15 bases between. The CDR3 loop spans 13 amino acids. Germline CDR1 is SNHLY and CDR2 is FYNNEI.

The chain uses TRBV6-5 and TRBJ2-4, with TRBD2 matching 7 bases. The J call could be wrong; TRBJ2-7 is a better fit for the DNA end. The CDR3 has 15 amino acids. The germline V gene has CDR1 MNHEY and CDR2 SVGAGI. CDR3 amino acids: CASQLQAGIRYEQYF. Here the CDR3 DNA reads TGTGCCAGCCAGCTACAAGCGGGAATTAGGTACGAGCAGTACTTC.

On this clonotype itself: This may arise from a read error, as a much more abundant clone is one base away. The rearrangement uses TRBV10-3 and TRBJ1-2; D is undetermined. The CDR3 runs 13 residues. The germline V gene has CDR1 ENHRY and CDR2 SYGVKD. CDR3 loop: CAISGDMIYDYTF. The CDR3 DNA sequence: TGTGCCATCAGTGGAGACATGATCTATGACTACACCTTC.

V usage is TRBV6-5 and J usage is TRBJ1-3, with a tentative D call TRBD1 (5 bases). The CDR3 is 16 residues long. The V end lost 4 bases, the J end lost 0 bases, and 13 bases lay between the germline ends. Germline-derived CDR1 and CDR2 are MNHEY and SVGAGI. The CDR3 is CASSFYDSLSGNTIYF. The CDR3 DNA sequence: TGTGCCAGCAGTTTCTATGACAGCCTCTCTGGAAACACCATATATTTT.

This clonotype came up a few times. The genes are TRBV6-5 and TRBJ1-4; D is ambiguous. V gave up 2 bases and J gave up 7 bases, with 11 bases separating them. The CDR3 has 14 residues. In germline, CDR1 is MNHEY, CDR2 SVGAGI. The CDR3 region has the DNA TGTGCCAGCAGTTACGGGTTATCGGGTGAAAAACTGTTTTTT. Amino acids: CASSYGLSGEKLFF.

This clonotype appeared a few times. The chain joins TRBV29-1 to TRBJ1-2; no firm D call. CDR1 is SQVTM, CDR2 ANQGSEA, per germline. The CDR3 runs 9 residues. The CDR3: CSDGDGYTF. The CDR3 region has the DNA TGCTCGGATGGGGATGGCTACACCTTC.